The sample holds many counts of the clone carrying this TCR beta chain. Germline V CDR1 and CDR2: SEHNR, FQNEAQ (reference sequence). The CDR3 is 18 residues long. V was pared by 5 bases and J by 8 bases, with 16 bases of the junction left unmatched. This record comes from a study of shared clonotypes between healthy human individuals. Researchers divided each subset's genomic DNA evenly across several immunoSEQ plates. Sorted subsets were amplified in replicate PCRs using 200 ng DNA, approximately 30,000 T cell genomes. The protocol was immunoSEQ multiplex PCR, while the TCRdb copy is restricted to in-frame clones and leaves out a portion. The sample shows nearly 750,000 clones, roughly 72% of them seen only once.

V and J are TRBV7-9 and TRBJ2-1; 12 bases map to TRBD2. This TCR came from a woman between 25 and 40 years old in good health. Sample: memory CD4+ T cells sorted from blood. The subset here: CD45RA-negative fraction. The CDR3 DNA sequence: TGTGCCAGCAGCAATAGAGGGACTAGCGGGCCCACGGAGTATGAGCAGTTCTTC. This codes for CASSNRGTSGPTEYEQFF.